The clone carrying this TCR beta chain was counted a single time. Original processing methods: Amplified reference gene primers provided the basis for estimating nucleated cell counts. Assay: immunoSEQ multiplex PCR; the TCRdb copy retains only in-frame clones and omits some. Clone size and the V and J calls come from that table; the DNA yielded D and trimming. Altogether 35,000 to 40,000 clones are present, roughly nine tenths being singletons, with the ten largest covering around an eighth. The data belong to a study of blood T cell repertoires in COVID-19. Whole-study context: From the United States, Italy and Spain came samples of acute and convalescent COVID-19.

This CDR3 has 15 residues. The V segment lost 4 bases and the J segment 8 bases; nucleotides outside the gene matches: 7. Germline V gives CDR1 ENHRY, CDR2 SYGVKD. The receptor's source is a man in his 70s with acute or convalescent COVID-19. The rearrangement links TRBV10-3 to TRBJ2-1, with TRBD2 identical over 11 bases. Sequenced: peripheral blood. CDR3 nucleotides: TGTGCCATCAGTGGGACTAGCGGGTCAGCCCATGAGCAGTTCTTC. Translation gives CAISGTSGSAHEQFF.